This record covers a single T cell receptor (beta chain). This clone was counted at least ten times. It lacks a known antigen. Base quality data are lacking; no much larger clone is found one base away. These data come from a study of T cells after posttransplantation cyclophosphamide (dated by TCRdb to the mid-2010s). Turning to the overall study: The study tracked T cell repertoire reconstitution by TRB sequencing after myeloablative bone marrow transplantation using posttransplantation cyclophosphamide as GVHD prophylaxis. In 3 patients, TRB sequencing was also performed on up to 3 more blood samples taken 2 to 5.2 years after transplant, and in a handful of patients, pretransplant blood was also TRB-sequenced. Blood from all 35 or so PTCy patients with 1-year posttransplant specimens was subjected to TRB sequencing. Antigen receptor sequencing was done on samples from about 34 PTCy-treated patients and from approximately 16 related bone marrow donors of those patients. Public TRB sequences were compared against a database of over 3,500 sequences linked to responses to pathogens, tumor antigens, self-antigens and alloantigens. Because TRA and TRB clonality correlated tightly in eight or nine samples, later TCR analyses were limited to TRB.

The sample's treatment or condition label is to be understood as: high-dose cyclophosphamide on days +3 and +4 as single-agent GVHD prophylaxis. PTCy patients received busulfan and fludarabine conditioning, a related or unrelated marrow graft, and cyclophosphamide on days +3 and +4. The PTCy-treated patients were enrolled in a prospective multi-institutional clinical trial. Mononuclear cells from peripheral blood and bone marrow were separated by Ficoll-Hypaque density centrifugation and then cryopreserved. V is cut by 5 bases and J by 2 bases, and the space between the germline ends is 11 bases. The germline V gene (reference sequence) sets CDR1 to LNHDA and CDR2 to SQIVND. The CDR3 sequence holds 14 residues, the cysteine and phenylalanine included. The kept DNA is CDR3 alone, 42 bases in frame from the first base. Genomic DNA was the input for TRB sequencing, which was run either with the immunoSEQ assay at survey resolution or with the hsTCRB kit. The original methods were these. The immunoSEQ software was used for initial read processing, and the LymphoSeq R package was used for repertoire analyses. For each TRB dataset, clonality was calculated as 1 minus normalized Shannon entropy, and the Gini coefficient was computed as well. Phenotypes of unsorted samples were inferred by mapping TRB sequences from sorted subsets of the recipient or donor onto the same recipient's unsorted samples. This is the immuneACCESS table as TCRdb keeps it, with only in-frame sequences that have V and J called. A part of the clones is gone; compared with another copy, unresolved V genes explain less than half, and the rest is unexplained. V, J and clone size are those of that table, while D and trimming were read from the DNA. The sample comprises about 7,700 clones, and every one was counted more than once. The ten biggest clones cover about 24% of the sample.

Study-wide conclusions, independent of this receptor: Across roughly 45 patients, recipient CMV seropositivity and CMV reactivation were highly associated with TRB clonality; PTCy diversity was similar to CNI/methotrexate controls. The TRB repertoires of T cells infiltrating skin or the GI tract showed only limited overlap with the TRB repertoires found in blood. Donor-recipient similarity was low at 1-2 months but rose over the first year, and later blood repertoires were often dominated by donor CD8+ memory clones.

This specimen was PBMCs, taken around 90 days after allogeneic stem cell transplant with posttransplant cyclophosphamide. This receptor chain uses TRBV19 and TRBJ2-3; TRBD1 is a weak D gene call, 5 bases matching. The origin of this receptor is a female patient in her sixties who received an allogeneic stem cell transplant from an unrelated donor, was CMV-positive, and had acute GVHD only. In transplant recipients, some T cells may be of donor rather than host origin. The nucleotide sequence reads TGTGCCAGTAGTTGGAAAGGGGCCACAGATACGCAGTATTTT. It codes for CASSWKGATDTQYF.